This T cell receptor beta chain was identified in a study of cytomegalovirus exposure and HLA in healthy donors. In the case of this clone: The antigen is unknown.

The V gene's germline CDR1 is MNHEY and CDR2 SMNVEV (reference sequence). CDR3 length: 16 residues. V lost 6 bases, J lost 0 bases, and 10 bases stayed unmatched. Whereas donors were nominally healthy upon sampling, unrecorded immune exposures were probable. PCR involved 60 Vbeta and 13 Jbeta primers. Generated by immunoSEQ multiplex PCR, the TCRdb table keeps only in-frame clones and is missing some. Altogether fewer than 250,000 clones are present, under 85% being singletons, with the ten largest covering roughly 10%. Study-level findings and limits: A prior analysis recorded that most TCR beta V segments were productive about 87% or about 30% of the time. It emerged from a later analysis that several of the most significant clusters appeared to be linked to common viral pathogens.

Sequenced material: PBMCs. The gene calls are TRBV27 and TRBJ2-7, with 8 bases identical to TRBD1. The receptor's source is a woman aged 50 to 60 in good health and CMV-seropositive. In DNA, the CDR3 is TGTGCCAGCAGCCCGACGACAGGGGCCCTCTCCTACGAGCAGTACTTC. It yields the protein CASSPTTGALSYEQYF.